This T cell receptor (beta chain) was obtained from a study of blood T cell repertoires in COVID-19 (dated by TCRdb to between 2020 and 2021). For the study in its entirety: Collaborator samples came from the United States, Italy and Spain and covered acute and convalescent phases of COVID-19. The prospective study material was composed of cDNA or gDNA derived from T cells, B-cell-depleted T cells, or PBMCs. Deeply sampled blood TCRbeta repertoires from subjects exposed to, actively infected with, or recovered from COVID-19 were included in the dataset. A freely available public database, intended as a resource for researchers studying the immune response to SARS-CoV-2, is where the repertoires were released. The samples were drawn from the first 160 participants of the ongoing ImmuneRACE study and from over a thousand subjects provided by 6 global collaborators. A de-identified subject ID, COVID-19 status, age in years and sex were almost always included in the sample metadata. Where available, HLA class I and class II types were obtained from metadata supplied by the sample provider rather than from assay-based typing.

Collaborating institutions collected whole blood in K2EDTA tubes following their own protocols. For TCRbeta analysis, collaborators shipped samples in one of three forms: frozen whole blood, isolated PBMCs, or DNA extracted from either of those sample types. About this clone itself: The antigen it recognizes is unknown. Per-base quality was not reported, and no clone a single base away is much larger than it.

Study-level results and caveats: Clinical and demographic metadata were provided uncurated, with the amount varying by source and participant.

Trimming costs V 6 bases and J 6 bases, and their ends lie 10 bases apart. CDR1 and CDR2, per the germline V gene (reference sequence), are MNHNY and SVGAGI. The CDR3 spans 12 residues, from the cysteine through the phenylalanine. Left in the record is the CDR3 DNA by itself, 36 bases read in frame from the first base. The immunoSEQ Assay, a bias-controlled multiplex PCR, was used to amplify TCRbeta CDR3 regions from genomic DNA. The study's own analysis went as follows. The number of nucleated cells in each sample was estimated by amplification of reference gene primers within the assay. To quantify the absolute abundance of each unique TCRbeta CDR3 rearrangement, sequence reads were collapsed and filtered. Productive Simpson clonality was computed per sample as the square root of Simpson's diversity index over productive rearrangements. The table comes from immuneACCESS by way of TCRdb, which keeps in-frame sequences with V and J called. Part of the clones is missing from these tables; in studies checked, under half for an unresolved V gene and the rest for unknown reasons. For V, J and clone size, that table is used; D and trimming come from the DNA. This sample has about 40,000 clones in its table, and approximately 88% of those were observed once. Of the sample, around 10% falls within the top ten clones.

Rearrangement joined TRBV6-6 to TRBJ2-3; a confident D gene designation cannot be given. The specimen was peripheral blood. The sequence was obtained from a woman in her seventies with acute or convalescent COVID-19. The CDR3 amino acid sequence is: CASSPGVDTQYF. The DNA sequence is TGTGCCAGCAGCCCCGGTGTTGATACGCAGTATTTT.